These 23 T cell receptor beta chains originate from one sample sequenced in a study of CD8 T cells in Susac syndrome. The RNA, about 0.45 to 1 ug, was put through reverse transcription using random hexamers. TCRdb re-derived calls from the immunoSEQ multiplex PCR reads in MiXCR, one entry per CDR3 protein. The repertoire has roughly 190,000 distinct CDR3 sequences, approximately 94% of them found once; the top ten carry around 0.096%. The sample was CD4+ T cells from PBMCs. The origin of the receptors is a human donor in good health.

CDR3 sequence reads: CASSSPALVKGEQFF. The CDR3 DNA sequence: TGTGCCAGCAGCTCCCCGGCCTTGGTTAAGGGTGAGCAGTTCTTC. This chain connects TRBV12-3 or TRBV12-4 to TRBJ2-1; D ambiguous. V was pared by 6 bases and J by 9 bases, with 21 bases between. The CDR3 runs to 15 residues.

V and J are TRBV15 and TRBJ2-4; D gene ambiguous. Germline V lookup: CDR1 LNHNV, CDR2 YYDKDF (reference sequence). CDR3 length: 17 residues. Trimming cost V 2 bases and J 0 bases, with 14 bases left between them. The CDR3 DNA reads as TGTGCCACCAGCAGAAGGCTCGGAAGCCTAGCCAAAAACATTCAGTACTTC. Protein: CATSRRLGSLAKNIQYF.

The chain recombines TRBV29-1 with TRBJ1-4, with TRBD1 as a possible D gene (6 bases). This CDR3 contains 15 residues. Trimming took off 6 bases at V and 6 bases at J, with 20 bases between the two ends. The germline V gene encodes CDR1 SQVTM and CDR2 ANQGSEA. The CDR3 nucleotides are TGCAGCGTGGCCCAAGGTGGGGGGCGGCATGAAAAACTGTTTTTT. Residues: CSVAQGGGRHEKLFF.

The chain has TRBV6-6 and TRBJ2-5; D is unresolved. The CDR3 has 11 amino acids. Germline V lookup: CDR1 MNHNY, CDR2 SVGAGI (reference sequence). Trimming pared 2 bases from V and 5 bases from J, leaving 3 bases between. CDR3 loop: CASSYRETQYF. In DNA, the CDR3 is TGTGCCAGCAGTTACCGGGAGACCCAGTACTTC.

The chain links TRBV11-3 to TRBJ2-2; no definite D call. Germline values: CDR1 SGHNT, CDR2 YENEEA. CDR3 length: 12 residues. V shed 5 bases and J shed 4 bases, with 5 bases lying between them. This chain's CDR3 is CASSRPTGELFF. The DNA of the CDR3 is TGTGCCAGCAGCAGACCCACCGGGGAGCTGTTTTTT.

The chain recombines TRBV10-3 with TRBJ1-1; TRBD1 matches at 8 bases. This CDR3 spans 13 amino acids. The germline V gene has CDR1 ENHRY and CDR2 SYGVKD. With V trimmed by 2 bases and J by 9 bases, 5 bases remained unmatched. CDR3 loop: CAISELGQVKAFF. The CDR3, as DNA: TGTGCCATCAGTGAGCTGGGACAGGTGAAAGCTTTCTTT.

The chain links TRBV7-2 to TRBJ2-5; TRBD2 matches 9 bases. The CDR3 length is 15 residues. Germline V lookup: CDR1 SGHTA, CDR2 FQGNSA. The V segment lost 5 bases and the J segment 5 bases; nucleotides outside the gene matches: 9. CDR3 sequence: CASSKRLAAMETQYF. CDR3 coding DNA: TGTGCCAGCAGCAAAAGACTAGCGGCTATGGAGACCCAGTACTTC.

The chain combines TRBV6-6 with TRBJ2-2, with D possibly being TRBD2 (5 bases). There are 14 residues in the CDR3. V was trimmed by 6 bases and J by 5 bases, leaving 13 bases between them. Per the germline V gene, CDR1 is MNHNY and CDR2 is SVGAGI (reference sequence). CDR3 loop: CASRPERVTGELFF. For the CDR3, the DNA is TGTGCCAGCAGACCAGAGAGGGTGACCGGGGAGCTGTTTTTT.

CDR3 in amino acids: CASTLALARTTSGELFF. The DNA of the CDR3 is TGTGCCAGTACTCTTGCCCTAGCCCGGACGACCTCCGGGGAGCTGTTTTTT. The chain couples TRBV19 to TRBJ2-2; a possible D gene is TRBD2 (5 bases). V was clipped by 7 bases and J by 6 bases, with 24 bases between them. CDR3 length equals 17 residues. From germline, CDR1 is LNHDA and CDR2 SQIVND (reference sequence).

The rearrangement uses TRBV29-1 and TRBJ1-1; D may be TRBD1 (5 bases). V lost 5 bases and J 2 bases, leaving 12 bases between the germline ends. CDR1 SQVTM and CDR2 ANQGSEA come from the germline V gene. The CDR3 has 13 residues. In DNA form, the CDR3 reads TGCAGCGTTTACCCTACAGGAAACACTGAAGCTTTCTTT. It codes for CSVYPTGNTEAFF. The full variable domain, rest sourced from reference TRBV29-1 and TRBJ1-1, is SAVISQKPSRDICQRGTSLTIQCQVDSQVTMMFWYRQQPGQSLTLIATANQGSEATYESGFVIDKFPISRPNLTFSTLTVSNMSPEDSSIYLCSVYPTGNTEAFFGQGTRLTVV.

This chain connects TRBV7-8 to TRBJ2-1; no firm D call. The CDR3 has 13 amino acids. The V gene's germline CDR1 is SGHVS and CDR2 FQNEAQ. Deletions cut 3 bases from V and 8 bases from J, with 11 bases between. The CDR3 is CASSFDLGYEQFF. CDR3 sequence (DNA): TGTGCCAGCAGCTTTGATCTGGGGTATGAGCAGTTCTTC.

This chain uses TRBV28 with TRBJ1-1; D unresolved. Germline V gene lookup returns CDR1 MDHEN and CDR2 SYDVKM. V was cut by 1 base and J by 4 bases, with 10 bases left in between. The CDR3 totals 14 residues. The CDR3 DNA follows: TGTGCCAGCAGTTTATCAGATAGGGTCACTGAAGCTTTCTTT. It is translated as CASSLSDRVTEAFF.

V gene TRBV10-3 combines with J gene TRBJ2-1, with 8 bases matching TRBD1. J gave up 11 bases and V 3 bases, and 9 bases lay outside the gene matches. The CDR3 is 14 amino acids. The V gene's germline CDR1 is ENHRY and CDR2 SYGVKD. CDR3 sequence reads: CAISDSGQAIQQFF. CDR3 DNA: TGTGCCATCAGTGACTCGGGACAGGCAATCCAGCAGTTCTTC.

The CDR3 DNA reads TGTGCCAGCAGCAGGGACAGAACCTACGAGCAGTACGTC. Its translation is CASSRDRTYEQYV. This rearrangement joins TRBV11-2 to TRBJ2-7; 7 bases agree with TRBD1. Germline V gene lookup returns CDR1 SGHAT and CDR2 FQNNGV. The CDR3 has 13 amino acids. V lost 5 bases to trimming and J lost 2 bases; unmatched junction nucleotides: 3.

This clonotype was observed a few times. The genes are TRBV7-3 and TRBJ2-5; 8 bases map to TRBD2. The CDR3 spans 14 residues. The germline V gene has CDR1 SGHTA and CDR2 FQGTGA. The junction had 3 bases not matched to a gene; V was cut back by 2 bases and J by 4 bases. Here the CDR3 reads CASSLGAGGETQYF. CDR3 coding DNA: TGTGCCAGCAGCTTAGGGGCGGGGGGAGAGACCCAGTACTTC.

The CDR3 region is CASSSPERVGRPRAFF. CDR3 DNA: TGTGCCAGCAGTTCACCGGAGCGGGTCGGACGACCCAGAGCTTTCTTT. The rearrangement joins TRBV27 to TRBJ1-1; no reliable D call. The length of the CDR3 is 16 residues. V lost 4 bases, J lost 10 bases, and 25 bases lay in between. CDR1 and CDR2 from the germline V gene are MNHEY and SMNVEV (reference sequence).

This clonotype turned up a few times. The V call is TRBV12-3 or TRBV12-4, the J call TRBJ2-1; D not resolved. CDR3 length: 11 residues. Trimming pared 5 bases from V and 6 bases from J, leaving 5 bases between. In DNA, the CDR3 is TGTGCCAGCAGTCGTACCAATGAGCAGTTCTTC. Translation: CASSRTNEQFF.

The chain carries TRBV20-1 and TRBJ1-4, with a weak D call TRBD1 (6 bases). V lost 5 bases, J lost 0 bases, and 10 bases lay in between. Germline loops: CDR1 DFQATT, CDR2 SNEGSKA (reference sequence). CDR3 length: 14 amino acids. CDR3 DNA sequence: TGCAGTGCTGCTACAGGGCCAACTAATGAAAAACTGTTTTTT. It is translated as CSAATGPTNEKLFF.

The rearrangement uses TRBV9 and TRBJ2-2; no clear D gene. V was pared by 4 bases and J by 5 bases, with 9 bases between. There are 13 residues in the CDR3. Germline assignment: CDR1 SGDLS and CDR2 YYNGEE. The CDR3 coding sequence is TGTGCCAGCAGCTCCCGAGGAACCGGGGAGCTGTTTTTT. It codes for CASSSRGTGELFF.

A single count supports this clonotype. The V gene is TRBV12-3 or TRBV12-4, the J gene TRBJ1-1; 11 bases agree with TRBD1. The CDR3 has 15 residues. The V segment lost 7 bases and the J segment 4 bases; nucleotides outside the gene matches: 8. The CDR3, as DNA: TGTGCCAGCACCAATTCCGGGACAGGGGGCACTGAAGCTTTCTTT. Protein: CASTNSGTGGTEAFF.

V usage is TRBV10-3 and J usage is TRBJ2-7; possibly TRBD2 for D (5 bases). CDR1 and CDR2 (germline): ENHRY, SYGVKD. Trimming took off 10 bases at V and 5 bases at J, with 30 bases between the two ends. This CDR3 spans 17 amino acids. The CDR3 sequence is CATNAATRHLAGDEQYV. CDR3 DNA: TGTGCCACGAACGCGGCCACACGCCACCTAGCTGGCGACGAGCAGTACGTC.

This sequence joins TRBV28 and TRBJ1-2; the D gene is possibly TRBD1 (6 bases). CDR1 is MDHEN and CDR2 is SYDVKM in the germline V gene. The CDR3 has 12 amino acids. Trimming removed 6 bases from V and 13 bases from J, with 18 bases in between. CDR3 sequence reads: CASSRSTGSITF. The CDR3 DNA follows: TGTGCCAGCAGCCGCTCGACAGGCTCGATCACCTTC.

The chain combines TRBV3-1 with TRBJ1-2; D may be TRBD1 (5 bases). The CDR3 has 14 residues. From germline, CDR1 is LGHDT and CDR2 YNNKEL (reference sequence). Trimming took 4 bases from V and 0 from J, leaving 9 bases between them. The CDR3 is CASSPGLSNYGYTF. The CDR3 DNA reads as TGTGCCAGCAGCCCAGGGTTGTCTAACTATGGCTACACCTTC.